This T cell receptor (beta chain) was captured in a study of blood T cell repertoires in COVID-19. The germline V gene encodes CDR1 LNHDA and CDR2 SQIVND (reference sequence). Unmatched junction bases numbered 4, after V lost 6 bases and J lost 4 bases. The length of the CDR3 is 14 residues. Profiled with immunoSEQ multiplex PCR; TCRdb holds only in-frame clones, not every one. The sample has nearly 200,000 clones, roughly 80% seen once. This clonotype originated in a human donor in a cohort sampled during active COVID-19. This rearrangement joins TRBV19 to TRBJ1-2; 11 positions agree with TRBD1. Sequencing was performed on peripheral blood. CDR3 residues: CASRRTGGSYGYTF. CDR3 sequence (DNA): TGTGCCAGTAGGCGGACAGGGGGCTCCTATGGCTACACCTTC.